The sample holds many counts of the clone carrying this T cell receptor beta chain. Its antigen is as yet unknown. The data stem from a study of T-cell reconstitution after alpha-beta-depleted transplantation in children. Preparation of the TCRbeta library was carried out with unique molecular identifiers. From the PCR reads, TCRdb called clonotypes with MiXCR, one entry per CDR3 protein. The sample consists of roughly 240,000 distinct CDR3 sequences, 8.2% of them appearing once. Trimming pared 4 bases from V and 3 bases from J, leaving 13 bases between. Germline CDR1 is SQVTM and CDR2 is ANQGSEA. CDR3 size: 14 residues. Whole-study results and caveats: From surviving recipient T cells and thymic progenitors came the high day-60 TCRbeta diversity observed in some patients. Newly made T cells mostly supplied T-cell counts and diversity one year after transplant. By about two months after transplant, alpha-beta T cells reportedly arose from several hundred graft clones that had expanded.

This rearrangement joins TRBV29-1 to TRBJ2-1; no definite D call. The clonotype comes from a male patient aged 10 to 17 who had a stem cell transplant for acute lymphoblastic leukemia, so the T cells may come from the graft donor. The sample in question was PBMCs, mostly from graft donor cells, obtained 180 days after TCRalphabeta/CD19-depleted stem cell transplant. CDR3 nucleotide sequence: TGCAGCGTTGGCCGGGTGTTAGGCTACAATGAGCAGTTCTTC. This gives the protein CSVGRVLGYNEQFF.